The next 26 T cell receptor beta chains were all read from a single sample in a study of shared clonotypes between healthy human individuals. The assay was immunoSEQ multiplex PCR, and TCRdb's table has in-frame clones only and misses some. The table records around 720,000 clones, roughly 72% of them present only once. The source material was memory CD4+ T cells sorted from blood. The subset is: CD45RA-negative fraction. These receptors were obtained from a woman between 25 and 40 years old in good health.

V and J are TRBV28 and TRBJ2-7; 8 positions agree with TRBD1. CDR3 size: 14 residues. V trimming: 5 bases; J trimming: 3 bases; junction bases outside the gene matches: 6. Per germline, CDR1 MDHEN and CDR2 SYDVKM. The DNA of the CDR3 is TGTGCCAGCAGTACCTTGACAGGGGTCTACGAGCAGTACTTC. This codes for CASSTLTGVYEQYF.

This chain links TRBV27 with TRBJ2-7; D is perhaps TRBD2 (5 bases). Germline CDR1 and CDR2: MNHEY and SMNVEV (reference sequence). The V and J ends lost 6 bases and 4 bases respectively, with 19 bases between them. The CDR3 totals 15 residues. The CDR3 bases are TGTGCCAGCAGCGATGGCCGGGGAAAGAGGTACGAGCAGTACTTC. It encodes CASSDGRGKRYEQYF.

The chain combines TRBV2 with TRBJ2-5; D may match TRBD1 or TRBD2 (5 bases each). Trimming cost V 4 bases and J 5 bases, with 17 bases left between them. CDR3 size: 15 residues. Per germline, CDR1 SNHLY and CDR2 FYNNEI. CDR3 residues: CASSGNGVEGETQYF. DNA for the CDR3: TGTGCCAGCAGTGGAAATGGGGTTGAGGGGGAGACCCAGTACTTC.

The CDR3 region is CSLKGITNEKLFF. CDR3 nucleotides: TGCAGCCTAAAGGGGATCACTAATGAAAAACTGTTTTTT. The chain uses TRBV29-1 and TRBJ1-4; tentatively, D is TRBD1 (5 bases). V was cut by 8 bases and J by 2 bases, with 12 bases left in between. The CDR3 totals 13 residues. The V gene's germline CDR1 is SQVTM and CDR2 ANQGSEA.

The genes are TRBV5-5 and TRBJ1-1; no clear D. Trimming pared 1 base from V and 4 bases from J, leaving 11 bases between. The CDR3 is 14 amino acids. Germline CDR1 is SGHKS and CDR2 is YYEKEE (reference sequence). CDR3 residues: CASSLTRGSTEAFF. The CDR3, as DNA: TGTGCCAGCAGCTTGACGCGCGGATCCACTGAAGCTTTCTTT. Complete variable domain (other parts from reference TRBV5-5 and TRBJ1-1): DAGVTQSPTHLIKTRGQQVTLRCSPISGHKSVSWYQQVLGQGPQFIFQYYEKEERGRGNFPDRFSARQFPNYSSELNVNALLLGDSALYLCASSLTRGSTEAFFGQGTRLTVV.

The chain uses TRBV2 and TRBJ1-2, with a tentative D call TRBD1 (5 bases). The germline CDR1 and CDR2 sequences are SNHLY and FYNNEI. This CDR3 has 13 residues. The germline V and J ends were trimmed by 6 bases and 8 bases, with 16 bases remaining between them. This CDR3 reads CASSPRQNRGYTF. DNA of the CDR3: TGTGCCAGCAGCCCCAGACAGAACCGGGGCTACACCTTC.

This clone has a handful of counts. The genes are TRBV29-1 and TRBJ1-3; 9 nucleotides match TRBD1. The CDR3 has 18 residues. CDR1 and CDR2 (germline): SQVTM, ANQGSEA. J was trimmed by 0 bases and V by 7 bases; bases with no gene match: 16. DNA for the CDR3: TGCAGCGGGCACCACAGGGGGCGGGAGGGAAGCTCTGGAAACACCATATATTTT. Translating gives CSGHHRGREGSSGNTIYF.

J is TRBJ2-7 and V is TRBV25-1, with D perhaps matching TRBD2 (6 bases). Trimming took off 4 bases at V and 0 bases at J, with 16 bases between the two ends. The CDR3 is 16 amino acids. Germline loops: CDR1 MGHDK, CDR2 SYGVNS. In DNA form, the CDR3 reads TGTGCCAGCAGTGTAGGGGTCGGGAGAGACTCCTACGAGCAGTACTTC. Translated: CASSVGVGRDSYEQYF.

This rearrangement joins TRBV9 to TRBJ2-5, with D maybe TRBD2 (7 bases). The J call is doubtful: the DNA matches TRBJ2-7 better. The germline gives CDR1 SGDLS, CDR2 YYNGEE. The CDR3 extends over 15 amino acids. In nucleotides, the CDR3 is TGTGCCAGCAGCCCCGCCGCGGGGGCGCCTGGCGAGCAGTACTTC. Its protein product is CASSPAAGAPGEQYF.

The chain combines TRBV6-1 with TRBJ1-5; D is uncertain. The CDR3 runs to 13 residues. Germline CDR1 and CDR2: MNHNS and SASEGT. The V and J ends lost 10 bases and 3 bases respectively, with 13 bases between them. The CDR3 DNA is TGTGCCACCGCTTTACGGAACAATCAGCCCCAGCATTTT. It is translated as CATALRNNQPQHF.

The rearrangement links TRBV5-1 to TRBJ1-3; perhaps TRBD1 as D (6 bases). V lost 2 bases and J lost 4, with 13 bases in between. The CDR3 runs to 15 residues. Looked up from germline, CDR1 is SGHRS and CDR2 is YFSETQ. CDR3 DNA: TGCGCCAGCAGCTTCAACAGGGCCGGCGGAAACACCATATATTTT. This sequence encodes CASSFNRAGGNTIYF.

The J gene is TRBJ2-7, the V gene TRBV4-1; perhaps TRBD2 as D (5 bases). Trimming removed 0 bases at V and 0 bases at J, with 24 bases between. Germline loops: CDR1 MGHRA, CDR2 YSYEKL. This CDR3 comprises 20 residues. The CDR3 DNA follows: TGCGCCAGCAGCCAAGAAACTTCGGGTCGTGGACTTCACGACTCCTACGAGCAGTACTTC. This codes for CASSQETSGRGLHDSYEQYF.

This clone was counted only a few times. The V and J genes are TRBV28 and TRBJ2-3; D call uncertain. The V gene lost 7 bases and the J gene lost 2 bases, with 19 bases spanning the gap. CDR1 MDHEN and CDR2 SYDVKM come from the germline V gene. CDR3 length: 16 residues. CDR3 in amino acids: CASTSLYERITDTQYF. CDR3 in DNA: TGTGCCAGCACCTCCCTCTACGAAAGAATCACAGATACGCAGTATTTT.

The chain combines TRBV7-6 with TRBJ2-3, with 7 bases fitting TRBD2. In germline, CDR1 is SGHVS, CDR2 FNYEAQ. The CDR3 runs to 17 residues. With V trimmed by 5 bases and J by 4 bases, 15 bases remained unmatched. The CDR3 loop is CASSTPRAGVGADTQYF. CDR3 coding DNA: TGTGCCAGCAGCACTCCTCGGGCGGGAGTAGGGGCAGATACGCAGTATTTT.

The CDR3 sequence: CASSFTSGPNNEQFF. The CDR3 region has the DNA TGTGCCAGCAGCTTCACTAGCGGGCCAAACAATGAGCAGTTCTTC. This chain joins TRBV11-1 and TRBJ2-1, with TRBD2 matching over 9 bases. Trimming took 3 bases from V and 5 from J; bases not matched to a gene: 5. CDR1 and CDR2 (germline): SGHAT, FQDESV (reference sequence). This CDR3 has 15 residues.

There are a few counts of this clone. The rearrangement uses TRBV30 and TRBJ1-1, with D perhaps matching TRBD1 (5 bases). Germline V gene lookup returns CDR1 GTSNPN and CDR2 SVGIG (reference sequence). The CDR3 totals 14 residues. V was pared by 4 bases and J by 2 bases, with 14 bases between. CDR3 sequence (DNA): TGTGCCTGGAAGTTGGAGACAGCCAACACTGAAGCTTTCTTT. Protein sequence: CAWKLETANTEAFF.

As to this clone: One end of the junction does not line up with germline, which may come from a read error. The sample contains more than one DNA sequence encoding this CDR3. The chain joins TRBV5-1 to TRBJ2-1; possibly TRBD2 for D (5 bases). The CDR3 extends over 15 amino acids. Looked up from germline, CDR1 is SGHRS and CDR2 is YFSETQ. In DNA, the CDR3 is TGCGCCAGTAGCTTGGACTCCGGATCTTACAATGAGCAGTTCTTC. Translation: CASSLDSGSYNEQFF. Looking up the rest from reference TRBV5-1 and TRBJ2-1 gives the full variable domain: KAGVTQTPRYLIKTRGQQVTLSCSPISGHRSVSWYQQTPGQGLQFLFEYFSETQRNKGNFPGRFSGRQFSNSRSEMNVSTLELGDSALYLCASSLDSGSYNEQFFGPGTRLTVL.

The J gene is TRBJ1-1, the V gene TRBV6-5, with 7 bases lining up with TRBD1. The CDR3 loop spans 16 amino acids. In germline, CDR1 is MNHEY, CDR2 SVGAGI. With 6 bases clipped from V and 0 bases from J, the junction kept 10 bases outside the gene matches. CDR3 nucleotide sequence: TGTGCCAGCAGGTACGGCCTAACAGGGGTGAACACTGAAGCTTTCTTT. Encoded protein: CASRYGLTGVNTEAFF.

Turning to this clone: Other nucleotide sequences from this sample produce the same CDR3. This chain connects TRBV5-1 to TRBJ1-2; 8 bases map to TRBD1. Per the germline V gene, CDR1 is SGHRS and CDR2 is YFSETQ. Trimming removed 4 bases from V and 2 bases from J; junction bases left unmatched: 7. This CDR3 comprises 15 residues. This chain's CDR3 is CASSGGTGVNYGYTF. In DNA, the CDR3 is TGCGCCAGCAGCGGCGGGACAGGCGTCAACTATGGCTACACCTTC. The entire variable domain, with the rest obtained from reference TRBV5-1 and TRBJ1-2, is as follows: KAGVTQTPRYLIKTRGQQVTLSCSPISGHRSVSWYQQTPGQGLQFLFEYFSETQRNKGNFPGRFSGRQFSNSRSEMNVSTLELGDSALYLCASSGGTGVNYGYTFGSGTRLTVV.

The rearrangement links TRBV28 to TRBJ2-7; 7 bases are shared with TRBD2. Germline V lookup: CDR1 MDHEN, CDR2 SYDVKM. The CDR3 runs 17 residues. J gave up 0 bases and V 3 bases, and 11 bases lay outside the gene matches. The CDR3 loop reads CASSFPGLLDLSYEQYF. CDR3 DNA sequence: TGTGCCAGCAGTTTCCCGGGACTACTCGACCTCTCCTACGAGCAGTACTTC.

This clone came up many times. The chain joins TRBV19 to TRBJ2-7; D tentatively fits TRBD1 or TRBD2 (5 bases each). V was shortened by 8 bases and J by 5 bases, with 19 bases between the two germline ends. This CDR3 is 14 amino acids long. Germline assignment: CDR1 LNHDA and CDR2 SQIVND (reference sequence). CDR3 bases: TGTGCCAGTGGGACCTCCTTCGGGATTAACGAGCAGTACTTC. It codes for CASGTSFGINEQYF.

The chain links TRBV25-1 to TRBJ1-5, with D possibly TRBD1 on 5 matching bases. The germline V gene has CDR1 MGHDK and CDR2 SYGVNS. This CDR3 has 13 amino acids. V was clipped by 10 bases and J by 1 base, with 11 bases between them. The CDR3 DNA reads as TGTGCCACCTCGGGGGGGAGCAATCAGCCCCAGCATTTT. The encoded protein is CATSGGSNQPQHF.

This clone was seen only a few times. V gene TRBV6-1 combines with J gene TRBJ2-2, with 7 bases that match TRBD2. CDR1 is MNHNS and CDR2 is SASEGT in the germline V gene. The ends lost 7 bases at V and 3 bases at J; junction bases unmatched: 5. The CDR3 is made up of 14 amino acids. CDR3 loop: CASMWGGDTGELFF. Here the CDR3 DNA reads TGTGCCAGCATGTGGGGAGGGGACACCGGGGAGCTGTTTTTT.

V gene TRBV10-3 combines with J gene TRBJ2-5; the D gene could be TRBD1 or TRBD2 (5 bases each). This CDR3 region has 15 residues. Germline V gene data show CDR1 as ENHRY and CDR2 as SYGVKD. The V and J ends lost 4 bases and 5 bases respectively, with 17 bases between them. CDR3 bases: TGTGCCATCAGTGTGGGTGGAAACAGGAGGGAGACCCAGTACTTC. The encoded protein is CAISVGGNRRETQYF.

V usage is TRBV19 and J usage is TRBJ1-5; weak D call: TRBD1 (6 bases). Germline V gene data show CDR1 as LNHDA and CDR2 as SQIVND (reference sequence). The V and J ends lost 11 bases and 6 bases respectively, with 20 bases between them. The CDR3 runs to 14 residues. This chain's CDR3 is CAARGRFEGQPQHF. The CDR3 DNA is TGTGCCGCCCGGGGGCGATTCGAAGGTCAGCCCCAGCATTTT. Combining the CDR3 with reference TRBV19 and TRBJ1-5 gives the whole variable domain DGGITQSPKYLFRKEGQNVTLSCEQNLNHDAMYWYRQDPGQGLRLIYYSQIVNDFQKGDIAEGYSVSREKKESFPLTVTSAQKNPTAFYLCAARGRFEGQPQHFGDGTRLSIL.

This clone has only a few counts. A junction boundary mismatches the germline segment, possibly from a read error. J is TRBJ2-2 and V is TRBV2; D perhaps matches TRBD2 (6 bases). The CDR3 is made up of 13 amino acids. Germline CDR1 is SNHLY and CDR2 is FYNNEI. CDR3 coding DNA: TGTGCCAGCAGTGGCGGGAACGCCGGGGAGCTGTTTTTT. Amino acid sequence: CASSGGNAGELFF.